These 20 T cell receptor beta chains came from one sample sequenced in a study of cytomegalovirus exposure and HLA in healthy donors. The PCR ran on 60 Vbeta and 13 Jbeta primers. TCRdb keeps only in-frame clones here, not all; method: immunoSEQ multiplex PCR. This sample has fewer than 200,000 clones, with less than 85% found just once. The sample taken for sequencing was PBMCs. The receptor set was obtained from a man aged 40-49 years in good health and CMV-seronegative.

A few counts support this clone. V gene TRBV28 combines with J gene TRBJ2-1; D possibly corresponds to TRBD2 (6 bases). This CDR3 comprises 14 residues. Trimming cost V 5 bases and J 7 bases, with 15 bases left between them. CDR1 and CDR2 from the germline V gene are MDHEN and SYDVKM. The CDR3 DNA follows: TGTGCCAGCAGTCCACCAGTGGGGAGGAATGAGCAGTTCTTC. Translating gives CASSPPVGRNEQFF.

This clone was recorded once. The CDR3 coding sequence is TGTGCCAGCAGCTTAGGACTAGCGGTCTACAATGAGCAGTTCTTC. Amino acid sequence: CASSLGLAVYNEQFF. The genes are TRBV7-9 and TRBJ2-1; 9 bases are a match to TRBD2. The CDR3 sequence is 15 residues long. The ends lost 1 base at V and 3 bases at J; junction bases unmatched: 1. The germline gives CDR1 SEHNR, CDR2 FQNEAQ (reference sequence).

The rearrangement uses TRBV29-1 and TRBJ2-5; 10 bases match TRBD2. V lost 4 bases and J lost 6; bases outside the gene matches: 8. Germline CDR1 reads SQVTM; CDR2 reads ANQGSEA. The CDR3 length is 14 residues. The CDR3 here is CSVVLAGAGQTQYF. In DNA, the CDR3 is TGCAGCGTTGTGCTAGCGGGAGCCGGACAGACCCAGTACTTC.

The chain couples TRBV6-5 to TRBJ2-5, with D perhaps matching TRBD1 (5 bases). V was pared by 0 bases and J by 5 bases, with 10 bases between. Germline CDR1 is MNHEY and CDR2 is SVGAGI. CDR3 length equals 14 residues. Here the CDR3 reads CASSYSTAGETQYF. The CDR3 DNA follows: TGTGCCAGCAGTTACTCGACAGCTGGGGAGACCCAGTACTTC.

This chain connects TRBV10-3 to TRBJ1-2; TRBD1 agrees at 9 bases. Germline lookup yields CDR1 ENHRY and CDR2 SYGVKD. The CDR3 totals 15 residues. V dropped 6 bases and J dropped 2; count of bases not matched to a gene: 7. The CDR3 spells CAISLGQGPNYGYTF. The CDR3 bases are TGTGCCATCAGCCTAGGACAGGGGCCGAACTATGGCTACACCTTC.

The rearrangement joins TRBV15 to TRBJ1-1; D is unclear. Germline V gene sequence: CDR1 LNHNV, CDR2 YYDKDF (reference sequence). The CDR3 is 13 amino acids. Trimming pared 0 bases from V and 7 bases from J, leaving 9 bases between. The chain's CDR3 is CATSRDRGLEAFF. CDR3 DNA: TGTGCCACCAGCAGAGATCGAGGCCTTGAAGCTTTCTTT.

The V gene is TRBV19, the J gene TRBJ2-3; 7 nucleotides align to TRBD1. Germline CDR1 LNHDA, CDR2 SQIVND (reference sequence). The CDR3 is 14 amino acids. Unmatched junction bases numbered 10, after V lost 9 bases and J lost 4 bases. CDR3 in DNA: TGTGCCAGCCGACAGGGACCACAATCAGATACGCAGTATTTT. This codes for CASRQGPQSDTQYF.

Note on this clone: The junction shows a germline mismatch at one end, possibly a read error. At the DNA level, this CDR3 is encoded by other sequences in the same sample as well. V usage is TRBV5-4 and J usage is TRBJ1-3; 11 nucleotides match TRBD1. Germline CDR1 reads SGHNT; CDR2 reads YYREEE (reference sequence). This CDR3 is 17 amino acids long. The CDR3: CASSLDPPGQGENTIYF. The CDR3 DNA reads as TGTGCCAGCAGCTTGGATCCACCGGGACAGGGGGAAAACACCATATATTTC.

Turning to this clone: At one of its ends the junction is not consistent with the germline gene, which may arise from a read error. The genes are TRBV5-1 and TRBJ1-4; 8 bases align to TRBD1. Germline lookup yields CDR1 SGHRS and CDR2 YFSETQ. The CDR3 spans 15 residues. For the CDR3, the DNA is TGCGCCAGCAGCTTGGGGACAGGGCGTAATGAAAAACTGCTTTTT. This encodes CASSLGTGRNEKLLF.

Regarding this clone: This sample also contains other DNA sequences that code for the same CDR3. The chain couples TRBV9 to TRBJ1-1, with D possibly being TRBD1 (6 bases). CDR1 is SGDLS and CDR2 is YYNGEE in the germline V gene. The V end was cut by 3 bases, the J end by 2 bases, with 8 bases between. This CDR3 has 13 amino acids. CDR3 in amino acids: CASSAQGNTEAFF. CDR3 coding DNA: TGTGCCAGCAGCGCACAGGGAAACACTGAAGCTTTCTTT.

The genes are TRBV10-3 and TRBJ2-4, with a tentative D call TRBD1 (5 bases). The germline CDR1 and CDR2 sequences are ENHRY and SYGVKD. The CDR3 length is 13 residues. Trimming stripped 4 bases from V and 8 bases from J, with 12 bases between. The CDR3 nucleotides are TGTGCCATCAGTGTGTCTCTAGGGGACATTCAGTACTTC. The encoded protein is CAISVSLGDIQYF.

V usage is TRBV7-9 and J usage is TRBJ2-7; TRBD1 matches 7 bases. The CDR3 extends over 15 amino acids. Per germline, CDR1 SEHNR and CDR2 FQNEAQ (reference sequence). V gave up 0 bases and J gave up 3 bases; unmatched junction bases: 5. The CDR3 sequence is CASSLARGQIYEQYF. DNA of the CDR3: TGTGCCAGCAGCTTAGCCAGGGGACAGATCTACGAGCAGTACTTC.

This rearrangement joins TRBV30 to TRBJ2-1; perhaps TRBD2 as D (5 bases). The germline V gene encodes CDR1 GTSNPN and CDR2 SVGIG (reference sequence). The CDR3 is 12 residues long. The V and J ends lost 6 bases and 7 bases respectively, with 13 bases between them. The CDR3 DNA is TGTGCCTGCCTGCTAGCCGGGAATGAGCAGTTCTTC. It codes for CACLLAGNEQFF.

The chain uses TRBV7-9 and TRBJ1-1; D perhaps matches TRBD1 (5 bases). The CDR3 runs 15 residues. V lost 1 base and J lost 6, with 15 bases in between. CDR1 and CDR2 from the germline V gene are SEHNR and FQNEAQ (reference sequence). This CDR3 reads CASSLEARVRAEAFF. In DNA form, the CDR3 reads TGTGCCAGCAGCTTAGAGGCCAGGGTTAGGGCTGAAGCTTTCTTT.

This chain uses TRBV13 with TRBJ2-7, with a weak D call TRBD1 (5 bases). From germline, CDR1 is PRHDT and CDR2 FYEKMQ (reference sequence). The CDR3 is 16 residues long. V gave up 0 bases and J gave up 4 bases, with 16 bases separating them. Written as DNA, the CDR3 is TGTGCCAGCAGCTTAGGCCGTGGGGCGGATACATACGAGCAGTACTTC. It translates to CASSLGRGADTYEQYF.

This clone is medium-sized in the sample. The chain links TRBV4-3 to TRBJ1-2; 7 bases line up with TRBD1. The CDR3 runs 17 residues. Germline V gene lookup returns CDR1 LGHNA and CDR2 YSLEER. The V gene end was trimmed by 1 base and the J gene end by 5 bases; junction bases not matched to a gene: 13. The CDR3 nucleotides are TGCGCCAGCAGCCAAGGGAGGGGGCGGACGCCACCTTATGGCTACACCTTC. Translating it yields CASSQGRGRTPPYGYTF.

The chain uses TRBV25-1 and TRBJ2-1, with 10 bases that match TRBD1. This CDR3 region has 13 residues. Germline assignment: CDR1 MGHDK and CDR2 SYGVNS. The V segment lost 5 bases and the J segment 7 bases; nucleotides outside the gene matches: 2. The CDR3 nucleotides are TGTGCCAGCAGTTGGACAGGGGGAAATGAGCAGTTCTTC. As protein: CASSWTGGNEQFF.

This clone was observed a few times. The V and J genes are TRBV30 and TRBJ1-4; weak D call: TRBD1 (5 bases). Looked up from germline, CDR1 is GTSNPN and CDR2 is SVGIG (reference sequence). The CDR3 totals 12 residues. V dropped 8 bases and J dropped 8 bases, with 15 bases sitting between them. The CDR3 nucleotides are TGTGCCGGAGTAGGGGCGCGAGAAAAACTGTTTTTT. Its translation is CAGVGAREKLFF. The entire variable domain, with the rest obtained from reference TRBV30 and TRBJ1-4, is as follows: SQTIHQWPATLVQPVGSPLSLECTVEGTSNPNLYWYRQAAGRGLQLLFYSVGIGQISSEVPQNLSASRPQDRQFILSSKKLLLSDSGFYLCAGVGAREKLFFGSGTQLSVL.

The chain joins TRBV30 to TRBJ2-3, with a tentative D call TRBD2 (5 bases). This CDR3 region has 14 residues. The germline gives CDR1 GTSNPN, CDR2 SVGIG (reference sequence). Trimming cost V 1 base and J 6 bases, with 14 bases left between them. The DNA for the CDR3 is TGTGCCTGGAGTGGAACGGGTGGACTGGATACGCAGTATTTT. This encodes CAWSGTGGLDTQYF.

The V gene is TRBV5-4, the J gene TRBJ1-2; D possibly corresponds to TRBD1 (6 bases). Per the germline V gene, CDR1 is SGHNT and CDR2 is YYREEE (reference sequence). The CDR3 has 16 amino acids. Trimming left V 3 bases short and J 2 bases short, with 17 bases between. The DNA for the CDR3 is TGTGCCAGCAGCTCTAACGGGGGGCGAGCAAACTATGGCTACACCTTC. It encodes CASSSNGGRANYGYTF.